This TCR beta chain was found in a study of T-cell reconstitution after alpha-beta-depleted transplantation in children. General study results and limits: Recipient T cells and thymic progenitors that survived gave rise to the high TCRbeta diversity observed at day 60 in some patients. When one year had passed after transplant, most T-cell counts and diversity came from newly produced T cells. By about two months after transplant, alpha-beta T cells reportedly arose from several hundred graft clones that had expanded.

The authors prepared the TCRbeta library with unique molecular identifiers. MiXCR, run by TCRdb on the PCR reads, gives a single entry per CDR3 protein. Of some 460,000 distinct CDR3 sequences detected, 15% to 20% appear once; the ten largest clones hold under 30%. V was cut by 4 bases and J by 4 bases, with 13 bases left in between. Per the germline V gene, CDR1 is MGHRA and CDR2 is YSYEKL. CDR3 length: 15 residues. In the case of this clonotype: Its target is unknown.

This sequence joins TRBV4-1 and TRBJ2-2; no clear D gene. This receptor was obtained from a boy in the first two years of life who had a stem cell transplant for Wiskott-Aldrich syndrome, so the T cells may come from the graft donor. This specimen was PBMCs, mostly from graft donor cells, taken 360 days after TCRalphabeta/CD19-depleted stem cell transplant. As DNA, the CDR3 is TGCGCCAGCAGCCTGAGGCCTACCCTCACCGGGGAGCTGTTTTTT. It codes for CASSLRPTLTGELFF.